This T cell receptor beta chain originates from a study of cytomegalovirus exposure and HLA in healthy donors (TCRdb year 2017). For context, the study as a whole: According to an earlier analysis of 587 of the donors, roughly 180 million T cells yielded approximately 120 million unique TCR beta sequences and more than 250 Gb of sequence data. Approximately 300 gigabases of sequencing data and 75 million to 85 million unique TCR sequences made up an early release that covered under 750 HLA-typed donors. Among the roughly 400 genotyped donors, 75% to 90% belonged to the genetic ancestry cluster associated with self-reported Caucasian donors. The study was designed to test whether signatures of past pathogen exposure could be identified by cataloging public T cell receptors. Using immunosequencing, the study profiled T cell repertoires from about 610 subjects and related those repertoires to cytomegalovirus serostatus. Along with the approximately 670-subject first cohort, a separate validation cohort of over a hundred different subjects was used. High-throughput TCR immunosequencing, statistical association of individual TCRs with disease status, and machine learning were combined to predict cytomegalovirus infection status. To study patterns of TCR occurrence, a later analysis re-analyzed previously published TCR beta repertoires from hundreds of donors and added high-resolution HLA genotyping. In the later analysis, no new phenotypic data were used to find candidate immune exposures; instead, reliance was placed on TCR beta sequences and their occurrence across donors. An earlier analysis of 587 of the donors applied high-throughput TCR beta sequencing to assess whether each TCR beta V gene segment acted as functional or pseudogenic. Donor age, sex, ethnicity and CMV serostatus were compiled alongside the repertoire data. A later genetic analysis used genome-wide SNP genotypes for about three fifths of the 666 donors, treating that subset as a discovery cohort. All discovery cohort repertoires had been generated using a single sequencing platform. HLA typing covered class I and class II loci at four-digit resolution. Typing coverage varied by locus: 629-630 donors for A, B, C, DRB1 and DQB1; some 520 for DQA1; approximately 610 for DPA1; fewer than 480 for DPB1. About five DR-DQ haplotypes were treated as single units for association and clustering because of strong linkage in the cohort. On average, roughly 250,000 unique TCR beta nucleotide sequences were sequenced per donor among 350 to 400 genotyped donors of the cohort, with around 19% of those sequences being non-productive.

This clone was picked up one time. No cognate antigen has been identified for it. Per-base quality was not reported, and no clone a single base away is much larger than it. The cohort was made up of 500 to 800 healthy bone marrow donors. Cohort members were all nominally healthy when sampled, although unrecorded immune exposures were likely present. The donor tested CMV seropositive, placing the donor among the 289 seropositive members of the cohort. Every donor gave a peripheral blood sample, and the peripheral blood mononuclear cells from that sample were used for TCR beta sequencing. Genomic DNA was extracted from the blood cell samples with the Qiagen DNeasy Blood Extraction Kit. Library prep was done by the immunoSEQ multiplex PCR assay. A mixture of 60 forward primers for TCR Vbeta segments and 13 reverse primers for TCR Jbeta segments was used in the multiplex PCR. The CDR3 region of rearranged TCR beta genes was amplified from genomic DNA with a multiplex PCR assay. Amplified TCR beta libraries were sequenced as 87-base-pair reads on the Illumina HiSeq System. The published analysis was carried out like this. In a later analysis, 77 million or so unique TCR beta chains were counted across the approximately 640 repertoires, and roughly 10 million of these chains were shared by at least two donors. A nearest-neighbor algorithm error-corrected the raw reads and collapsed the reads into unique sequences, merging closely related sequences to remove PCR and sequencing errors. To assign V, D and J gene segments, CDR3 sequences were aligned to IMGT reference sequences. For a sequence to be retained, a match of at least six nucleotides to both a V gene segment and a J gene segment was required. Rearrangements were classified as productive when the CDR3 lacked stop codons and remained in frame with V and J, and all other rearrangements were classified as non-productive. CDR3 was defined by IMGT convention, running from the second conserved V-encoded cysteine to the conserved J-encoded phenylalanine. The earlier analysis of about 560 of the donors excluded any sequence lacking an unambiguous match to a single V gene segment. In an earlier analysis of some 590 of the donors, a V segment was called functional when productive rearrangements were above 56.7%, and segregating when the standard deviation between donors exceeded 5%. A statistical classification framework was developed to diagnose cytomegalovirus status using the catalog of TCR beta chain sequences. In a later analysis, V and J genes were assigned by comparing TCR nucleotide sequences against IMGT/GENE-DB human TR gene sequences. In a later analysis, CDR3 sequences and most-parsimonious VDJ recombination scenarios were assigned using the TCRdist pipeline. A later analysis defined each TCR beta chain by its CDR3 amino acid sequence plus V-gene family, and excluded reads lacking a unique V-gene family. To address suspected cross-contamination and a sequencing artifact, a later analysis removed some 620 highly shared, low-generation-probability nucleotide sequences. For each public chain, a later analysis derived a clonal expansion index from normalized ranks of inferred template counts within each repertoire. A later analysis computed generation probabilities with a VDJ recombination model fitted to out-of-frame rearrangements, and checked the results against IGoR. A later analysis scored TCR-TCR, TCR-HLA and TCR-CMV co-occurrence with hypergeometric tests, applying a repertoire-size bias correction to TCR pairs. A later analysis estimated false discovery rates by permuting HLA or CMV assignments 20 times. In a later analysis, co-occurring TCRs were grouped using DBSCAN, with TCRdist sequence similarity added in when clustering inside HLA-allele-positive subsets. Repertoires with fewer than 30,000 or more than 120,000 public chains were left out of co-occurrence clustering, as were about 5 repertoires with anomalous nucleotide sharing. TCRdb's version of the immuneACCESS table is confined to in-frame rearrangements and falls short of the full clone set. An unresolved V gene accounts for under half of the shortfall where checked; the remainder is of unknown origin. The V and J calls and the clone size are those of that table, but D and trimming were determined from the DNA. This sample lists over 110,000 clones; 80% were detected once. The ten largest make up roughly 1.2% of the sample.

A distance of 17 bases separates the germline ends of V and J, which lose 8 bases and 6 bases respectively. Inclusive of the bounding cysteine and phenylalanine, the CDR3 is 13 residues long. The sequence is cut down to CDR3 DNA, 39 bases in frame from base 1. The CDR1 and CDR2 encoded by the germline V gene are SQVTM and ANQGSEA. Beyond this particular receptor, the publication reports: A further reported finding was that TCR beta sequences accurately predicted the HLA-A and HLA-B alleles for most subjects in the first cohort. In vitro tests confirmed that a few of the cytomegalovirus-associated TCR beta chains recognize cytomegalovirus antigens. The earlier analysis of 587 of the donors excluded approximately 15 rarely observed V segments, including chromosome 9 orphons, because counts were too low. A group of highly shared sequence variants was considered likely to be a technical artifact of the sequencing pipeline. Broadly in line with IMGT annotations, most TCR beta V segments showed up in productive rearrangements about 90% or about 30% of the time in an earlier analysis of approximately 600 of the donors. The classifier was reported to diagnose cytomegalovirus status with high specificity and sensitivity in both the original and validation cohorts. Specific HLA alleles were associated with roughly 17,000 TCR beta sequences at a false discovery rate of 0.05 in a later analysis. When HLA alleles, especially DR and DQ, strongly co-occurred, attributing TCR associations to individual alleles was difficult. Correlated functional status among segregating V segments might reflect linkage disequilibrium, but an unknown experimental factor could not be ruled out. The cohort was sequenced for TCR beta chains only, and without alpha or paired-chain data the features that could be detected were limited. While some public TCRs were present in many individuals, most TCR sequences turned up only very rarely across donors. A total of around 150 TCR beta chains were listed by the study as associated with cytomegalovirus. In a later analysis, several top co-occurrence clusters were reported to appear linked to parvovirus B19, influenza, CMV and Epstein-Barr virus. CMV serostatus was the only immune exposure information available for the cohort. The authors suggested that the approach could potentially be generalized to other disease states and immunological phenotypes. According to a later analysis, most CMV-associated TCR beta chains appeared to be HLA-restricted, and the HLA associations seemed to be driven largely by CMV exposure. Compared with equally common non-associated chains, HLA-associated TCR beta chains in a later analysis were more clonally expanded and had lower generation probabilities. Because the 87-base-pair reads could not distinguish some IMGT-functional V segments, including TRBV6-2 and TRBV6-3, those segments were excluded. Because some donors lacked HLA typing at each locus, the association tests relied only on the typed subset. Sequencing depth was assumed to be roughly uniform across donors in the presence/absence analyses, though that assumption may not hold. In a later analysis, TCR association rates were found to vary across HLA loci, with the most associated TCRs seen for DRB1 alleles and the fewest for HLA-C alleles. According to a later genetic analysis, donors in an Asian-associated ancestry cluster had fewer N-insertions in productive TCRs than the approximately 670-donor mean. An association between a missense DCLRE1C variant and V-gene and J-gene trimming of TCR beta chains was found in a later genetic analysis and replicated in an independent cohort.

The sample was PBMCs. Recombination joined TRBV29-1 with TRBJ2-1; TRBD1 is a weak D gene call, 6 bases matching. This sequence originates from a male donor in good health and CMV-seropositive. The sequence in DNA is TGCAGCTCCTCCGTGGGGGCTCTCAATGAGCAGTTCTTC. It specifies CSSSVGALNEQFF.